These T cell receptor beta chains were read from a single sample in a study of cytomegalovirus exposure and HLA in healthy donors. This table comes from immunoSEQ multiplex PCR, and its TCRdb copy is limited to in-frame clones, with some not included. The sample lists over 100,000 clones, roughly 76% seen once, with approximately 12% in the top ten. Sequencing was carried out using PBMCs. These receptors came from a woman aged 40 to 50 in good health and CMV-seropositive. CDR3s include the opening cysteine and the closing phenylalanine or tryptophan. A D gene is named only where the DNA matches it firmly. Clone sizes are given selectively: once, few, many, or a class where the clone is expanded.

size	V	D	J	CDR3	DNA
NA	TRBV7-9	TRBD2	TRBJ2-3	CASTPRTSGGTDTQYF	TGTGCCAGCACCCCCCGGACTAGCGGGGGAACAGATACGCAGTATTTT
NA	TRBV19	TRBD1	TRBJ1-2	CASRNGTAYGYTF	TGTGCCAGTAGGAACGGGACAGCCTATGGCTACACCTTC
NA	TRBV6-1	TRBD2	TRBJ2-4	CASSEEGTTKNIQYF	TGTGCCAGCAGTGAAGAGGGGACTACAAAAAACATTCAGTACTTC
few	TRBV6-1	NA	TRBJ1-4	CASSARDLTNEKLFF	TGTGCCAGCAGCGCCCGGGACTTAACTAATGAAAAACTGTTTTTT
NA	TRBV7-3	TRBD1	TRBJ1-1	CASRQTGGTEAFF	TGTGCCAGCAGGCAAACAGGGGGCACTGAAGCTTTCTTT
NA	TRBV9	NA	TRBJ2-2	CASSVGTRTTGELFF	TGTGCCAGCAGCGTCGGCACTAGGACGACCGGGGAGCTGTTTTTT
NA	TRBV18	NA	TRBJ2-2	CASSPRQMNTGELFF	TGTGCCAGCTCACCACGGCAGATGAACACCGGGGAGCTGTTTTTT
few	TRBV2	NA	TRBJ2-7	CASSVGEASPYEQYF	TGTGCCAGCAGTGTGGGGGAGGCTTCCCCCTACGAGCAGTACTTC
NA	TRBV15	NA	TRBJ1-1	CATSRDAASQGRDTEAFF	TGTGCCACCAGCAGAGATGCCGCATCTCAGGGGAGAGACACTGAAGCTTTCTTT
NA	TRBV4-1	TRBD1	TRBJ1-5	CASSQGWARGPQPQHF	TGCGCCAGCAGCCAAGGGTGGGCCAGGGGGCCTCAGCCCCAGCATTTT
once	TRBV5-4	NA	TRBJ1-1	CASRPGGVNTEAFF	TGTGCCAGCAGGCCCGGGGGGGTGAACACTGAAGCTTTCTTT
NA	TRBV4-1	NA	TRBJ1-3	CASSQLQGLASGNTIYF	TGCGCCAGCAGCCAATTACAGGGTCTGGCCTCTGGAAACACCATATATTTT
once	TRBV2	TRBD2	TRBJ2-2	CASSELAVGELFF	TGTGCCAGCAGTGAACTAGCGGTCGGGGAGCTGTTTTTT
NA	TRBV6-1	NA	TRBJ2-6	CASSVNRAGANVLTF	TGTGCCAGCAGTGTTAACAGGGCTGGGGCCAACGTCCTGACTTTC
few	TRBV6-1	NA	TRBJ1-1	CASSGLSRGGGTEAFF	TGTGCCAGCAGTGGCCTCAGTAGGGGAGGGGGGACTGAAGCTTTCTTT
few	TRBV7-3	NA	TRBJ1-1	CASSLYPVMNTEAFF	TGTGCCAGCAGCTTATACCCGGTCATGAACACTGAAGCTTTCTTT
once	TRBV2	NA	TRBJ2-6	CASSGRQSSGANVLTF	TGTGCCAGCTCTGGCAGACAAAGCTCTGGGGCCAACGTCCTGACTTTC
NA	TRBV5-8	NA	TRBJ1-1	CASSFPFGGANTEAFF	TGTGCCAGCAGCTTCCCCTTTGGAGGGGCGAACACTGAAGCTTTCTTT
NA	TRBV27	TRBD1	TRBJ1-6	CASSLTGGTPLHF	TGTGCCAGCAGCCTAACAGGGGGCACACCCCTCCACTTT
NA	TRBV7-8	NA	TRBJ1-1	CASSLGGRVEAFF	TGTGCCAGCAGCTTAGGAGGTCGGGTTGAAGCTTTCTTT
NA	TRBV5-1	TRBD2	TRBJ2-3	CASNEGLGADTQYF	TGCGCCAGCAATGAGGGACTAGGGGCGGATACGCAGTATTTT
NA	TRBV4-2	TRBD1	TRBJ1-5	CASAWDSQIFQPQHF	TGTGCCAGCGCCTGGGACAGCCAAATTTTCCAGCCCCAGCATTTT
NA	TRBV30	NA	TRBJ1-1	CAWSVSGTEAFF	TGTGCCTGGAGTGTATCAGGAACTGAAGCTTTCTTT
few	TRBV27	TRBD2	TRBJ2-1	CASSLGRAREQFF	TGTGCCAGCAGCTTGGGGAGGGCAAGGGAGCAGTTCTTC
NA	TRBV6-4	TRBD1	TRBJ2-3	CASSEQGAGSDTQYF	TGTGCCAGCAGTGAGCAGGGGGCAGGGTCAGATACGCAGTATTTT
NA	TRBV5-6	NA	TRBJ1-2	CASSPLLYSTYGYTF	TGTGCCAGCAGCCCCCTATTGTACAGCACCTATGGCTACACCTTC
NA	TRBV6-5	NA	TRBJ2-6	CASATDYSGANVLTF	TGTGCCAGCGCGACCGACTACTCTGGGGCCAACGTCCTGACTTTC
NA	TRBV7-6	TRBD2	TRBJ2-7	CASSLAPVAGVYEQYF	TGTGCCAGCAGCTTAGCGCCAGTAGCGGGGGTCTACGAGCAGTACTTC
once	TRBV30	NA	TRBJ1-6	CAWSVLNSPLHF	TGTGCCTGGAGTGTACTGAATTCACCCCTCCACTTT
NA	TRBV6-5	NA	TRBJ1-4	CASSYRGGNEKLFF	TGTGCCAGCAGTTACAGGGGAGGTAATGAAAAACTGTTTTTT
NA	TRBV19	TRBD2	TRBJ2-5	CASSIVGTSGVSQYF	TGTGCCAGTAGTATAGTTGGGACTAGCGGGGTGTCTCAGTACTTC
few	TRBV30	TRBD1	TRBJ2-7	CAWSVQGPGGIYEQYF	TGTGCCTGGAGTGTACAGGGTCCAGGGGGCATTTACGAGCAGTACTTC
NA	TRBV27	TRBD1	TRBJ2-2	CASRVSTGGYTGELFF	TGTGCCAGCAGGGTCTCGACAGGGGGCTACACCGGGGAGCTGTTTTTT
NA	TRBV30	NA	TRBJ1-1	CAWSGFVGEGAFF	TGTGCCTGGAGTGGCTTTGTGGGAGAGGGAGCTTTCTTT
NA	TRBV5-1	NA	TRBJ2-3	CASGNTDTQYF	TGCGCCAGCGGCAATACAGATACGCAGTATTTT
NA	TRBV4-1	TRBD2	TRBJ2-3	CASSQGGLAGMDTQYF	TGCGCCAGCAGCCAAGGGGGGCTAGCGGGGATGGATACGCAGTATTTT
NA	TRBV6-1	NA	TRBJ2-1	CASRGGLNPNNEQFF	TGTGCCAGCAGGGGAGGACTCAACCCCAACAATGAGCAGTTCTTC
once	TRBV5-1	TRBD1	TRBJ1-2	CASSFRDRGRDGYPF	TGCGCCAGCAGCTTCCGGGACAGGGGGCGCGATGGCTACCCCTTC
few	TRBV19	NA	TRBJ2-1	CASSPTSGVKFF	TGTGCCAGTAGCCCCACCTCAGGGGTAAAGTTCTTC
NA	TRBV14	NA	TRBJ2-3	CASSPSHPTDTQYF	TGTGCCAGCAGCCCATCACACCCCACAGATACGCAGTATTTT
NA	TRBV30	NA	TRBJ1-1	CAWSKQSPGTEAFF	TGTGCCTGGAGTAAACAGTCCCCCGGCACTGAAGCTTTCTTT
NA	TRBV5-1	NA	TRBJ1-1	CASSSRGGLGTEAFF	TGCGCCAGCAGCTCTAGGGGGGGCTTGGGCACTGAAGCTTTCTTT
NA	TRBV5-1	TRBD1	TRBJ1-2	CASSRTGGGGAYGYTF	TGCGCCAGCAGCAGGACAGGGGGCGGTGGTGCCTATGGCTACACCTTC
NA	TRBV7-6	NA	TRBJ2-5	CASSSRHVPGGTQYF	TGTGCCAGCAGCTCAAGACATGTCCCCGGGGGGACCCAGTACTTC
few	TRBV7-2	TRBD1	TRBJ1-6	CASRTNRGENSPLHF	TGTGCCAGCAGAACGAACAGGGGGGAGAATTCACCCCTCCACTTT
NA	TRBV5-6	NA	TRBJ2-3	CASSLWQGSNTQYF	TGTGCCAGCAGCTTGTGGCAGGGAAGTAATACGCAGTATTTT
once	TRBV2	NA	TRBJ2-3	CASSEIIGVQYF	TGTGCCAGCAGTGAAATTATCGGGGTGCAGTATTTT
few	TRBV5-6	TRBD1	TRBJ1-1	CASSLGDRGMGAFF	TGTGCCAGCAGCTTAGGGGACAGGGGTATGGGAGCTTTCTTT
once	TRBV10-2	TRBD1	TRBJ1-5	CASRRTGDGNQPQHF	TGCGCCAGCAGGCGTACAGGGGATGGCAATCAGCCCCAGCATTTT
NA	TRBV27	TRBD1	TRBJ2-2	CASSLGSRGPDTGELFF	TGTGCCAGCAGTTTAGGTAGTAGGGGGCCGGACACCGGGGAGCTGTTTTTT
NA	TRBV9	TRBD2	TRBJ2-7	CASSASGASYEQYF	TGTGCCAGCAGCGCTAGCGGGGCGTCCTACGAGCAGTACTTC
NA	TRBV2	NA	TRBJ1-5	CASSEALVWGQPQHF	TGTGCCAGCAGTGAAGCGTTAGTATGGGGCCAGCCCCAGCATTTT
NA	TRBV2	NA	TRBJ1-2	CASSVRDYGYTF	TGTGCCAGCAGTGTACGGGACTATGGCTACACCTTC
NA	TRBV5-1	TRBD1	TRBJ1-1	CASSSQGAATEAFF	TGCGCCAGCAGTTCACAGGGGGCCGCCACTGAAGCTTTCTTT
NA	TRBV5-6	TRBD1	TRBJ2-6	CASTIGQGNTGANVLTF	TGTGCCAGCACCATAGGACAGGGAAACACTGGGGCCAACGTCCTGACTTTC
once	TRBV19	TRBD1	TRBJ2-3	CASTSRDSHTDTQYF	TGTGCCAGTACCTCAAGGGACAGCCACACAGATACGCAGTATTTT
NA	TRBV30	TRBD1	TRBJ1-2	CAWRGQGSGYTF	TGTGCCTGGAGGGGACAGGGGTCTGGCTACACCTTC
NA	TRBV6-1	NA	TRBJ2-3	CASSERGNTDTQYF	TGTGCCAGCAGTGAACGTGGCAACACAGATACGCAGTATTTT